Each of the 25 T cell receptor beta chains below was sequenced from the same sample in a study of neoadjuvant anti-PD-1 for oral cavity cancer. Profiled with immunoSEQ multiplex PCR; TCRdb holds only in-frame clones, not every one. The sample contains 7,200 or so clones, around 74% of which appear only once. Sequencing used PBMCs, obtained before nivolumab (anti-PD-1) treatment. The receptors come from a person aged 35 to 85 with oral cavity squamous cell carcinoma.

The V and J genes are TRBV7-2 and TRBJ2-3; D gene unclear. V dropped 6 bases and J dropped 2 bases, with 3 bases sitting between them. The CDR3 consists of 11 residues. Germline V lookup: CDR1 SGHTA, CDR2 FQGNSA. CDR3: CASRNTDTQYF. The CDR3 nucleotides are TGTGCCAGCAGGAACACAGATACGCAGTATTTT.

The chain employs TRBV11-3 and TRBJ1-5; D is perhaps TRBD1 (6 bases). Germline CDR1 reads SGHNT; CDR2 reads YENEEA. The CDR3 is 18 residues long. Trimming took 0 bases from V and 14 from J, leaving 29 bases between them. As DNA, the CDR3 is TGTGCCAGCAGCTTAGATTTTTGTAGACAGGCCCAGGGGTGTAAAAAGCATTTT. This codes for CASSLDFCRQAQGCKKHF.

This sequence joins TRBV7-2 and TRBJ1-1; D gene ambiguous. Trimming stripped 0 bases from V and 0 bases from J, with 11 bases between. CDR1 and CDR2 (germline): SGHTA, FQGNSA. This CDR3 is built from 16 residues. The DNA for the CDR3 is TGTGCCAGCAGCTTAGCGGGTAGGACGGTGAACACTGAAGCTTTCTTT. As protein: CASSLAGRTVNTEAFF.

The chain employs TRBV4-3 and TRBJ2-1, with D maybe TRBD2 (5 bases). This CDR3 has 16 amino acids. The germline V gene has CDR1 LGHNA and CDR2 YSLEER. The germline V and J ends were trimmed by 4 bases and 0 bases, with 13 bases remaining between them. In DNA, the CDR3 is TGCGCCAGCAGCCCGTTGACGGACTTCTCCTACAATGAGCAGTTCTTC. It translates to CASSPLTDFSYNEQFF.

The J gene is TRBJ2-3, the V gene TRBV6-5, with D unclear. In germline, CDR1 is MNHEY, CDR2 SVGAGI. V dropped 0 bases and J dropped 5 bases, with 9 bases sitting between them. The CDR3 loop spans 14 amino acids. CDR3 coding DNA: TGTGCCAGCAGTTACTCGAGAGTTTTAGATACGCAGTATTTT. It is translated as CASSYSRVLDTQYF.

V and J are TRBV5-1 and TRBJ2-3; 7 nucleotides align to TRBD2. Germline trimming cut 0 bases from V and 1 base from J; bases unmatched to any gene: 2. CDR1 SGHRS and CDR2 YFSETQ come from the germline V gene. The CDR3 totals 15 residues. The CDR3 here is CASSLVRGGTDTQYF. Here the CDR3 DNA reads TGCGCCAGCAGCTTGGTCCGGGGGGGCACAGATACGCAGTATTTT.

The CDR3 is CASSRRGTEAFF. The CDR3 nucleotides are TGTGCCAGCAGCCGTAGGGGTACTGAAGCTTTCTTT. The rearrangement links TRBV7-8 to TRBJ1-1; tentatively, D is TRBD1 (5 bases). This CDR3 is built from 12 residues. Germline CDR1 is SGHVS and CDR2 is FQNEAQ. The V gene lost 5 bases and the J gene lost 5 bases, with 9 bases spanning the gap.

V and J are TRBV29-1 and TRBJ1-1, with 9 bases lining up with TRBD1. CDR1 and CDR2 from the germline V gene are SQVTM and ANQGSEA. The V gene end was trimmed by 6 bases and the J gene end by 10 bases; junction bases not matched to a gene: 6. This CDR3 spans 11 amino acids. The CDR3 loop reads CSVTGGRRAFF. Here the CDR3 DNA reads TGCAGCGTAACAGGGGGCAGGAGAGCTTTCTTT.

This sequence joins TRBV5-1 and TRBJ1-4; no clear D gene. CDR1 and CDR2 (germline): SGHRS, YFSETQ. V dropped 5 bases and J dropped 5 bases, with 7 bases sitting between them. This CDR3 region has 12 residues. The CDR3 nucleotides are TGCGCCAGCAGGGAGGACAATGAAAAACTGTTTTTT. Translated, it gives CASREDNEKLFF.

V and J are TRBV4-3 and TRBJ2-3, with 12 bases lining up with TRBD2. Germline values: CDR1 LGHNA, CDR2 YSLEER. This CDR3 is 20 amino acids long. V lost 0 bases, J lost 1 base, and 11 bases stayed unmatched. CDR3 loop: CASSQDHSASGGAGTDTQYF. CDR3 bases: TGCGCCAGCAGCCAAGATCACTCGGCTAGCGGGGGGGCGGGCACAGATACGCAGTATTTT.

V and J are TRBV7-9 and TRBJ1-2; 7 positions agree with TRBD1. The CDR3 spans 14 residues. Germline CDR1 and CDR2: SEHNR and FQNEAQ (reference sequence). V shed 4 bases, J shed 3 bases, and the junction held 5 bases outside the gene matches. The CDR3 DNA sequence: TGTGCCAGCAGCTCGGGACAGTGGGACTATGGCTACACCTTC. It yields the protein CASSSGQWDYGYTF.

This clone was counted a few times. V gene TRBV18 combines with J gene TRBJ2-7; 9 bases agree with TRBD2. Per germline, CDR1 KGHSH and CDR2 LQKENI. CDR3 length: 16 residues. With 3 bases clipped from V and 3 bases from J, the junction kept 9 bases outside the gene matches. CDR3 amino acids: CASSPAGTSSLYEQYF. In DNA, the CDR3 is TGTGCCAGCTCACCCGCGGGGACTAGCAGTCTCTACGAGCAGTACTTC.

This clone has a handful of counts. The chain has TRBV15 and TRBJ2-7, with TRBD2 matching over 12 bases. The CDR3 is made up of 15 amino acids. The J segment lost 7 bases and the V segment lost 1 base, leaving 5 bases of the junction unmatched. Germline V CDR1 and CDR2: LNHNV, YYDKDF (reference sequence). CDR3: CATSRVTSGGYEQYF. CDR3 DNA sequence: TGTGCCACCAGCAGAGTAACTAGCGGGGGGTATGAGCAGTACTTC.

The chain links TRBV27 to TRBJ2-1; TRBD2 agrees at 10 bases. The ends lost 2 bases at V and 0 bases at J; junction bases unmatched: 1. Germline-derived CDR1 and CDR2 are MNHEY and SMNVEV (reference sequence). There are 16 residues in the CDR3. The CDR3 coding sequence is TGTGCCAGCAGTTTAAGCGGGGGGGACTCCTACAATGAGCAGTTCTTC. Its translation is CASSLSGGDSYNEQFF.

The CDR3: CASSLEGTYGNTIYF. CDR3 DNA sequence: TGTGCCAGCAGCTTAGAGGGTACATATGGAAACACCATATATTTT. The gene calls are TRBV5-5 and TRBJ1-3; no clear D. Trimming removed 2 bases at V and 3 bases at J, with 12 bases between. From germline, CDR1 is SGHKS and CDR2 YYEKEE (reference sequence). The CDR3 totals 15 residues.

The chain combines TRBV9 with TRBJ2-2; D is perhaps TRBD1 or TRBD2 (5 bases each). Germline V gives CDR1 SGDLS, CDR2 YYNGEE. V shed 3 bases and J shed 6 bases, with 12 bases lying between them. The CDR3 consists of 14 residues. CDR3 in amino acids: CASSATTAAGELFF. The CDR3 coding sequence is TGTGCCAGCAGCGCAACGACAGCGGCCGGGGAGCTGTTTTTT.

There are a few counts of this clone. CDR3 bases: TGTGCCAGCAGCGGTACGGGGGCTAGAGTGGGCAATGAGCAGTTCTTC. This sequence encodes CASSGTGARVGNEQFF. The rearrangement links TRBV7-3 to TRBJ2-1; D is perhaps TRBD1 or TRBD2 (6 bases each). From germline, CDR1 is SGHTA and CDR2 FQGTGA. The CDR3 is 16 residues long. Trimming took off 5 bases at V and 6 bases at J, with 20 bases between the two ends.

In its sample, this clone was seen once. The genes are TRBV5-6 and TRBJ2-3, with 7 bases lining up with TRBD1. The CDR3 totals 16 residues. The germline CDR1 and CDR2 sequences are SGHDT and YYEEEE. The junction had 14 bases not matched to a gene; V was cut back by 4 bases and J by 6 bases. DNA of the CDR3: TGTGCCAGCAGCCCCCCCTGGGACAGCACCAGGGATACGCAGTATTTT. Translation: CASSPPWDSTRDTQYF. Filled out from reference TRBV5-6 and TRBJ2-3, the complete variable domain reads DAGVTQSPTHLIKTRGQQVTLRCSPKSGHDTVSWYQQALGQGPQFIFQYYEEEERQRGNFPDRFSGHQFPNYSSELNVNALLLGDSALYLCASSPPWDSTRDTQYFGPGTRLTVL.

A single count supports this clone. CDR3: CASSELGNEQFF. CDR3 nucleotide sequence: TGCGCCAGCAGCGAACTGGGCAATGAGCAGTTCTTC. This chain joins TRBV5-1 and TRBJ2-1; D unresolved. The CDR3 spans 12 residues. Germline V gene lookup returns CDR1 SGHRS and CDR2 YFSETQ. V lost 4 bases and J lost 6, with 8 bases in between.

The chain is built from TRBV13 and TRBJ2-7; D not certain. V lost 4 bases, J lost 6 bases, and 22 bases lay in between. Germline values: CDR1 PRHDT, CDR2 FYEKMQ (reference sequence). This CDR3 has 16 residues. CDR3 bases: TGTGCCAGCAGCTCGGGCTCCTTAACTCAACCCTCCGAGCAGTACTTC. Its protein product is CASSSGSLTQPSEQYF.

This chain uses TRBV28 with TRBJ1-1; TRBD1 might be the D (6 bases). This CDR3 has 16 residues. V lost 3 bases and J 0 bases, leaving 14 bases between the germline ends. Germline V CDR1 and CDR2: MDHEN, SYDVKM. CDR3 loop: CASSFASDSMNTEAFF. In nucleotides, the CDR3 is TGTGCCAGCAGTTTTGCCTCGGACAGTATGAACACTGAAGCTTTCTTT.

Comments on this clone: One junction end disagrees with the germline gene, perhaps due to a read error. The chain has TRBV27 and TRBJ2-4; D is unresolved. Germline values: CDR1 MNHEY, CDR2 SMNVEV (reference sequence). The CDR3 is made up of 11 amino acids. The CDR3 region has the DNA TGTGCCAGCACGGCCAGAAACATTCAGTACTTC. It yields the protein CASTARNIQYF.

This chain links TRBV11-2 with TRBJ2-1; no firm D call. Per the germline V gene, CDR1 is SGHAT and CDR2 is FQNNGV. The ends were cut back, 0 bases at V and 7 bases at J, with 7 bases in the middle. This CDR3 is 13 amino acids long. The chain's CDR3 is CASSLDRQNEQFF. The CDR3 DNA reads TGTGCCAGCAGCTTAGATCGACAAAATGAGCAGTTCTTC.

The gene calls are TRBV7-2 and TRBJ2-7, with D hard to call. The germline V gene encodes CDR1 SGHTA and CDR2 FQGNSA. CDR3 length: 14 amino acids. V shed 5 bases and J shed 3 bases, with 14 bases lying between them. Written as DNA, the CDR3 is TGTGCCAGCAGCCCCATCGAGGACGGCTACGAGCAGTACTTC. The encoded protein is CASSPIEDGYEQYF.

This CDR3 reads CATLRRGHSYEQYF. DNA for the CDR3: TGTGCCACGCTTCGCAGGGGCCATTCCTACGAGCAGTACTTC. This chain links TRBV9 with TRBJ2-7; weak D call: TRBD1 (6 bases). This CDR3 spans 14 amino acids. Trimming cost V 9 bases and J 1 base, with 17 bases left between them. Germline values: CDR1 SGDLS, CDR2 YYNGEE.